Presented here are 2 T cell receptor beta chains from one specimen sequenced in a study of blood T cell repertoires in COVID-19. Profiling relied on immunoSEQ multiplex PCR, and the TCRdb table lists in-frame clones only, not all of them. The profile shows more than 150,000 clones, about 80% of them singletons. The sample comprised peripheral blood. Source of these receptors: a man aged 25 to 40 with active or convalescent COVID-19.

The chain joins TRBV28 to TRBJ1-1, with 10 bases lining up with TRBD1. CDR1 MDHEN and CDR2 SYDVKM come from the germline V gene. J was trimmed by 6 bases and V by 5 bases; bases with no gene match: 6. CDR3 length: 14 amino acids. CDR3 DNA: TGTGCCAGCAGTCGACAGGGACAGGGGCCTGAAGCTTTCTTT. Translating gives CASSRQGQGPEAFF. The full variable domain, in which reference TRBV28 and TRBJ1-1 provide the parts outside the CDR3, is DVKVTQSSRYLVKRTGEKVFLECVQDMDHENMFWYRQDPGLGLRLIYFSYDVKMKEKGDIPEGYSVSREKKERFSLILESASTNQTSMYLCASSRQGQGPEAFFGQGTRLTVV.

Note on this clone: Distinct nucleotide sequences in the sample also encode this CDR3. In nucleotides, the CDR3 is TGTGCCAGCAGCGTAGCAGGGGGGAACACTGAAGCTTTCTTT. Its protein product is CASSVAGGNTEAFF. This chain connects TRBV9 to TRBJ1-1; 7 positions match TRBD1. Trimming at V came to 0 bases and at J to 1 base, leaving 0 bases not matched to a gene. Looked up from germline, CDR1 is SGDLS and CDR2 is YYNGEE. The CDR3 contains 14 residues.